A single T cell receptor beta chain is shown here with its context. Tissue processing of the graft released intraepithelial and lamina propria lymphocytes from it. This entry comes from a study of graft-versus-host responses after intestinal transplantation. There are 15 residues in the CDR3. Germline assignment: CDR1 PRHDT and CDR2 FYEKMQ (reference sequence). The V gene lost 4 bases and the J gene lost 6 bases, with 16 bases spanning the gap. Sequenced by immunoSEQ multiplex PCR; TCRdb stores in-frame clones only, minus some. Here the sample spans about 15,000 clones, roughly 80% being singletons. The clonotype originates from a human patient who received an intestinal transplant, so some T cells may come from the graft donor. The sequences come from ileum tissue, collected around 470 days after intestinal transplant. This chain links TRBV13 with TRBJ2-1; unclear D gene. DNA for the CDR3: TGTGCCAGCAGCTCGGACGGTATGGTGTCCAATGAGCAGTTCTTC. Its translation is CASSSDGMVSNEQFF.